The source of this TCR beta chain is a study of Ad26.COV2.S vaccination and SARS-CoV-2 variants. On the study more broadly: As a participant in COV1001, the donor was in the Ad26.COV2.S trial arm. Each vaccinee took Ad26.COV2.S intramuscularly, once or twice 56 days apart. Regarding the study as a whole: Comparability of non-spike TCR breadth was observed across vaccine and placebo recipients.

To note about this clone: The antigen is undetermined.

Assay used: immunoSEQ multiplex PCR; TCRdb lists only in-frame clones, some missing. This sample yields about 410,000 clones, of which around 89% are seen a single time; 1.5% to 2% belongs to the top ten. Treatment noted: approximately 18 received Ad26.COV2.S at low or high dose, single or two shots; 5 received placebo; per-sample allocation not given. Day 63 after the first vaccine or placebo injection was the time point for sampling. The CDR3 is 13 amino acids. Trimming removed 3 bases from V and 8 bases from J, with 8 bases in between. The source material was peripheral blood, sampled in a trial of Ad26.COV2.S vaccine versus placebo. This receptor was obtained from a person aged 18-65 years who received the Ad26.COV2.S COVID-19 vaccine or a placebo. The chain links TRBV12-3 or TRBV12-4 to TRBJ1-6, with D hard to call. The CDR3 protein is CASSFGRDSPLHF. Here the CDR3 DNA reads TGTGCCAGCAGTTTCGGTAGGGATTCACCCCTCCACTTT.